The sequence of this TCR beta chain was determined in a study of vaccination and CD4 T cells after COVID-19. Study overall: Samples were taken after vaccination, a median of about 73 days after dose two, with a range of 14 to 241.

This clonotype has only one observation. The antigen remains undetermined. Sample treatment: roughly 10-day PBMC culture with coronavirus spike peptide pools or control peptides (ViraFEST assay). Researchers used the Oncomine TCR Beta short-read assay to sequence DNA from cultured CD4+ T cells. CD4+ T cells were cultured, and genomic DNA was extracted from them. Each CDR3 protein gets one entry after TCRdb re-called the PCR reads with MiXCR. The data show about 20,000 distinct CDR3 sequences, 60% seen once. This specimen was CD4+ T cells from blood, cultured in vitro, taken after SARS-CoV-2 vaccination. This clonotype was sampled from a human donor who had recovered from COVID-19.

CDR3 amino acids: CATSRDPDSSRTYAFF. The CDR3 DNA reads TGTGCCACCAGCAGAGACCCTGACAGTTCCCGAACATATGCTTTCTTT. V is TRBV15 and J is TRBJ1-1; D perhaps matches TRBD1 (5 bases). Trimming pared 0 bases from V and 11 bases from J, leaving 22 bases between. Germline V gene lookup returns CDR1 LNHNV and CDR2 YYDKDF (reference sequence). The CDR3 length is 16 residues.